These 21 T cell receptor beta chains share one sample of origin, sequenced in a study of neurological immune-mediated disorders. TCRdb re-called the 5' RACE reads with MiXCR, one entry per CDR3 protein. The data contain 60,000 to 90,000 distinct CDR3 sequences, about a tenth of them singletons. Regarding time point: longitudinal time-point 1 (baseline). The source material was PBMCs. All receptors derive from a man aged 25 to 40 in good health.

This clonotype was seen repeatedly, ten times or more. The chain is built from TRBV20-1 and TRBJ1-6; D remains unclear. Germline CDR1 and CDR2: DFQATT and SNEGSKA (reference sequence). The CDR3 sequence is 15 residues long. V gave up 2 bases and J gave up 4 bases, with 12 bases separating them. DNA of the CDR3: TGCAGTGCTAGACCGGACGGGGTTTATAATTCACCCCTCCACTTT. Encoded protein: CSARPDGVYNSPLHF.

This clonotype was seen at least ten times. The chain carries TRBV20-1 and TRBJ2-5, with a weak D call TRBD2 (6 bases). Germline V gene sequence: CDR1 DFQATT, CDR2 SNEGSKA (reference sequence). Trimming left V 8 bases short and J 8 bases short, with 21 bases between. The length of the CDR3 is 13 residues. The CDR3 region is CSSAREGTYTQYF. In DNA form, the CDR3 reads TGCAGTTCTGCTAGAGAGGGGACTTATACCCAGTACTTC.

This clonotype has at least ten counts. CDR3 sequence reads: CASSDFYEQYF. The CDR3 DNA follows: TGTGCCAGTAGTGACTTCTACGAGCAGTACTTC. The chain employs TRBV19 and TRBJ2-7; unclear D gene. Germline CDR1 and CDR2: LNHDA and SQIVND (reference sequence). V was cut by 5 bases and J by 3 bases, with 5 bases left in between. The length of the CDR3 is 11 residues. Filled out from reference TRBV19 and TRBJ2-7, the complete variable domain reads DGGITQSPKYLFRKEGQNVTLSCEQNLNHDAMYWYRQDPGQGLRLIYYSQIVNDFQKGDIAEGYSVSREKKESFPLTVTSAQKNPTAFYLCASSDFYEQYFGPGTRLTVT.

This clonotype has ten or more counts. The V gene is TRBV24-1, the J gene TRBJ2-5; 10 bases are a match to TRBD1. This CDR3 has 15 amino acids. V gave up 5 bases and J gave up 4 bases; unmatched junction bases: 6. The germline V gene has CDR1 KGHDR and CDR2 SFDVKD. CDR3 amino acids: CATSAGTGDLETQYF. CDR3 DNA sequence: TGTGCCACCAGTGCCGGGACAGGGGACCTAGAGACCCAGTACTTC.

This clonotype was counted a few times. The rearrangement joins TRBV10-3 to TRBJ2-7, with TRBD2 matching over 9 bases. Germline V lookup: CDR1 ENHRY, CDR2 SYGVKD. This CDR3 contains 16 residues. The V gene end was trimmed by 3 bases and the J gene end by 0 bases; junction bases not matched to a gene: 6. The CDR3 nucleotides read TGTGCCATCAGTGAAATCATTAGCGGGAGCTCCTACGAGCAGTACTTC. Translated: CAISEIISGSSYEQYF.

This clonotype has ten or more counts. The CDR3 sequence is CASSLRGTDEQYF. As DNA, the CDR3 is TGCGCCAGCAGCTTGCGGGGAACGGACGAGCAGTACTTC. J is TRBJ2-7 and V is TRBV5-1, with D possibly being TRBD2 (5 bases). V lost 1 base and J lost 5, with 10 bases in between. CDR1 and CDR2 (germline): SGHRS, YFSETQ. The length of the CDR3 is 13 residues.

This clonotype was counted many times. This chain links TRBV5-1 with TRBJ2-2; D possibly matches TRBD1 or TRBD2 (5 bases each). V was trimmed by 5 bases and J by 3 bases, leaving 14 bases between them. The CDR3 covers 15 residues. From germline, CDR1 is SGHRS and CDR2 YFSETQ. The CDR3 sequence: CASRNWDDYTGELFF. The CDR3 DNA sequence: TGCGCCAGCAGAAATTGGGACGACTACACCGGGGAGCTGTTTTTT. The full variable domain, with the rest looked up from reference TRBV5-1 and TRBJ2-2, is KAGVTQTPRYLIKTRGQQVTLSCSPISGHRSVSWYQQTPGQGLQFLFEYFSETQRNKGNFPGRFSGRQFSNSRSEMNVSTLELGDSALYLCASRNWDDYTGELFFGEGSRLTVL.

This chain joins TRBV7-9 and TRBJ2-7, with D possibly TRBD2 on 5 matching bases. The germline CDR1 and CDR2 sequences are SEHNR and FQNEAQ (reference sequence). V was shortened by 1 base and J by 3 bases, with 16 bases between the two germline ends. The CDR3 is 16 amino acids. The CDR3: CASSLVPSSEVYEQYF. As DNA, the CDR3 is TGTGCCAGCAGCTTAGTCCCGAGTAGCGAGGTCTACGAGCAGTACTTC.

On this clonotype itself: A much larger clone lies a single base off, so this may be a read error. The chain recombines TRBV3-1 with TRBJ2-1; 14 bases are shared with TRBD2. This CDR3 region has 19 residues. CDR1 is LGHDT, CDR2 YNNKEL, per germline (reference sequence). CDR3: CTSSWVGTSGSLAYNEQFF. CDR3 DNA sequence: TGTACCAGCAGTTGGGTGGGGACTAGCGGGAGTTTGGCCTACAATGAGCAGTTCTTC.

In this sample, this clonotype turned up many times. The chain is built from TRBV28 and TRBJ1-5; the match to TRBD1 covers 7 bases. The germline gives CDR1 MDHEN, CDR2 SYDVKM. V lost 8 bases and J lost 4; bases outside the gene matches: 11. CDR3 length equals 15 residues. The CDR3 region has the DNA TGTGCCAGCCGACGACAGGGACCGTCAAATCAGCCCCAGCATTTT. Translated: CASRRQGPSNQPQHF.

This clonotype showed up many times. CDR3 nucleotide sequence: TGCGCCAGCAGCTTGGGGGTTATGAACACTGAAGCTTTCTTT. Encoded protein: CASSLGVMNTEAFF. This rearrangement joins TRBV5-1 to TRBJ1-1; no clear D gene. This CDR3 has 14 residues. Germline loops: CDR1 SGHRS, CDR2 YFSETQ. Trimming cost V 0 bases and J 0 bases, with 6 bases left between them. The full variable domain, its missing parts supplied by reference TRBV5-1 and TRBJ1-1, is KAGVTQTPRYLIKTRGQQVTLSCSPISGHRSVSWYQQTPGQGLQFLFEYFSETQRNKGNFPGRFSGRQFSNSRSEMNVSTLELGDSALYLCASSLGVMNTEAFFGQGTRLTVV.

Ten or more counts support this clonotype. One end of the junction does not line up with germline, which may come from a read error. The chain uses TRBV5-1 and TRBJ2-5; 8 positions agree with TRBD1. CDR1 is SGHRS and CDR2 is YFSETQ in the germline V gene. The CDR3 is 16 residues long. CDR3 sequence: CASSGGTGGYQEAQYF. For the CDR3, the DNA is TGCGCCAGCAGCGGGGGGACAGGTGGATACCAAGAGGCCCAGTACTTC.

The V gene is TRBV12-3 or TRBV12-4, the J gene TRBJ1-2; 7 bases fit TRBD1. The trim removed 3 bases at V and 0 bases at J, leaving 4 bases unmatched. The CDR3 sequence is 15 residues long. This chain's CDR3 is CASSLTGRPNYGYTF. CDR3 bases: TGTGCCAGCAGTTTGACAGGGCGGCCTAACTATGGCTACACCTTC.

This sequence joins TRBV20-1 and TRBJ2-1; 9 bases fit TRBD2. This CDR3 is built from 18 residues. V was pared by 6 bases and J by 2 bases, with 17 bases of the junction left unmatched. Per germline, CDR1 DFQATT and CDR2 SNEGSKA (reference sequence). This CDR3 is CSAPKKGIASGTYNEQFF. As DNA, the CDR3 is TGCAGTGCCCCGAAGAAAGGTATCGCTAGCGGGACCTACAATGAGCAGTTCTTC.

This clonotype came up many times. This sequence joins TRBV28 and TRBJ2-1; the D is unclear. This CDR3 contains 13 residues. V lost 2 bases and J lost 7, with 9 bases in between. Germline V lookup: CDR1 MDHEN, CDR2 SYDVKM. Written as DNA, the CDR3 is TGTGCCAGCAGTTTAGTTGTACGGAATGAGCAGTTCTTC. Amino acid sequence: CASSLVVRNEQFF.

This clonotype was detected many times. This rearrangement joins TRBV12-3 or TRBV12-4 to TRBJ2-5; 13 positions match TRBD2. CDR3 length equals 16 residues. V shed 5 bases, J shed 7 bases, and the junction held 10 bases outside the gene matches. CDR3 sequence reads: CASSDSGTSGIGTQYF. The CDR3 DNA is TGTGCCAGCAGTGATTCAGGGACTAGCGGGATTGGGACCCAGTACTTC.

This clonotype was observed at least ten times. The chain recombines TRBV7-9 with TRBJ1-5; 7 nucleotides align to TRBD1. Germline trimming cut 1 base from V and 3 bases from J; bases unmatched to any gene: 3. The CDR3 runs 15 residues. CDR1 and CDR2 from the germline V gene are SEHNR and FQNEAQ (reference sequence). CDR3 region: CASSLGQGYNQPQHF. The CDR3 DNA sequence: TGTGCCAGCAGCTTAGGACAGGGTTACAATCAGCCCCAGCATTTT.

This clonotype was seen repeatedly, ten times or more. Here the CDR3 DNA reads TGTGCCAGCAGTTGGGCCCGGGACCGAGGATCCACAGATACGCAGTATTTT. Amino acids: CASSWARDRGSTDTQYF. The chain uses TRBV12-3 or TRBV12-4 and TRBJ2-3; D is tentatively TRBD1 or TRBD2 (5 bases each). The CDR3 runs 17 residues. V lost 4 bases to trimming and J lost 2 bases, with 19 bases between them.

Remarks on this clonotype: A much larger clonotype is one base distant, so this may be a read error. The chain links TRBV28 to TRBJ2-3; maybe TRBD2 (6 bases). The CDR3 covers 14 residues. The germline CDR1 and CDR2 sequences are MDHEN and SYDVKM. The V end lost 8 bases, the J end lost 0 bases, and 12 bases lay between the germline ends. CDR3 sequence reads: CASGEGGSTDTQYF. In DNA form, the CDR3 reads TGTGCCAGCGGAGAAGGAGGGAGCACAGATACGCAGTATTTT.

CDR3 residues: CASSLWVIEAGELFF. DNA for the CDR3: TGTGCCAGCAGTCTCTGGGTAATTGAGGCCGGGGAGCTGTTTTTT. This chain connects TRBV28 to TRBJ2-2; the D is unclear. Between the trimmed V and J ends, which lost 5 bases and 6 bases, there was a span of 16 bases. Germline-derived CDR1 and CDR2 are MDHEN and SYDVKM. The CDR3 spans 15 residues.

This clonotype appeared many times. The CDR3 sequence: CASRVLAGVPNEQFF. CDR3 nucleotides: TGTGCCAGCAGAGTACTAGCGGGAGTCCCCAATGAGCAGTTCTTC. The chain recombines TRBV7-8 with TRBJ2-1; 11 positions match TRBD2. V dropped 6 bases and J dropped 6; count of bases not matched to a gene: 7. The germline gives CDR1 SGHVS, CDR2 FQNEAQ. This CDR3 spans 15 amino acids. Supplemented by reference TRBV7-8 and TRBJ2-1, the full variable domain reads GAGVSQSPRYKVAKRGQDVALRCDPISGHVSLFWYQQALGQGPEFLTYFQNEAQLDKSGLPSDRFFAERPEGSVSTLKIQRTQQEDSAVYLCASRVLAGVPNEQFFGPGTRLTVL.